One sample yielded the 28 T cell receptor beta chains listed below, sequenced in a study of cytomegalovirus exposure and HLA in healthy donors. PCR was performed using 60 Vbeta and 13 Jbeta primers. Clones were read by immunoSEQ multiplex PCR, and TCRdb kept only the in-frame ones, dropping some. The sample lists about 120,000 clones, roughly three quarters occurring once. Sample: PBMCs. The receptors come from a man aged 25 to 40 in good health and CMV-seropositive.

V usage is TRBV6-1 and J usage is TRBJ1-6; no definite D call. V was trimmed by 2 bases and J by 8 bases, leaving 13 bases between them. The CDR3 length is 15 residues. Germline-derived CDR1 and CDR2 are MNHNS and SASEGT. The CDR3 DNA sequence: TGTGCCAGCAGTGAATATTCCCGTGTTTATTCACCCCTCCACTTT. Translated: CASSEYSRVYSPLHF.

The chain uses TRBV4-2 and TRBJ2-7; D is possibly TRBD1 (5 bases). Germline CDR1 and CDR2: LGHNA and YNFKEQ. The CDR3 consists of 13 residues. V shed 5 bases and J shed 4 bases, with 12 bases lying between them. The CDR3 is CASSFGQVYEQYF. Written as DNA, the CDR3 is TGTGCCAGCAGCTTCGGACAAGTATACGAGCAGTACTTC.

The chain uses TRBV4-1 and TRBJ1-1; 7 bases fit TRBD1. This CDR3 is 14 amino acids long. In germline, CDR1 is MGHRA, CDR2 YSYEKL. J was trimmed by 3 bases and V by 3 bases; bases with no gene match: 4. CDR3 residues: CASSHPGGHTEAFF. As DNA, the CDR3 is TGCGCCAGCAGCCACCCAGGGGGGCACACTGAAGCTTTCTTT.

The chain combines TRBV5-4 with TRBJ2-1, with 7 bases aligning to TRBD1. The length of the CDR3 is 15 residues. CDR1 is SGHNT, CDR2 YYREEE, per germline (reference sequence). The V and J ends lost 3 bases and 9 bases, in that order; junction bases with no gene match: 12. CDR3 DNA: TGTGCCAGCAGCTGGGGACAGTCTCGGGTAGTTGAGCAGTTCTTC. This sequence encodes CASSWGQSRVVEQFF.

The chain has TRBV6-4 and TRBJ2-6; 8 nucleotides match TRBD2. CDR1 is MRHNA and CDR2 is SNTAGT in the germline V gene. This CDR3 is 15 amino acids long. Trimming took 3 bases from V and 7 from J; bases not matched to a gene: 5. DNA for the CDR3: TGTGCCAGCAGTGAGGAGAGCGGGAGCGCCAACGTCCTGACTTTC. Its protein is CASSEESGSANVLTF.

This clone was seen a single time. The chain joins TRBV7-3 to TRBJ2-3, with 7 bases lining up with TRBD1. The CDR3 is 15 residues long. Trimming cost V 5 bases and J 0 bases; bases outside gene matches: 5. Germline values: CDR1 SGHTA, CDR2 FQGTGA. In DNA, the CDR3 is TGTGCCAGCAGCGAGGGGGCTTCTAGCACAGATACGCAGTATTTT. This translates into CASSEGASSTDTQYF.

The V call is TRBV29-1, the J call TRBJ2-7; TRBD1 aligns across 8 bases. The V and J ends lost 2 bases and 6 bases, in that order; junction bases with no gene match: 9. This CDR3 contains 14 residues. Germline loops: CDR1 SQVTM, CDR2 ANQGSEA. The CDR3 nucleotides read TGCAGCGTTGAACCGCGGACAGGGCTGGGCGAGCAGTACTTC. Amino acid sequence: CSVEPRTGLGEQYF.

This clone was recorded once. This rearrangement joins TRBV11-3 to TRBJ2-3, with D perhaps TRBD1 (6 bases). The CDR3 consists of 14 residues. CDR1 SGHNT and CDR2 YENEEA come from the germline V gene. The ends were cut back, 8 bases at V and 5 bases at J, with 17 bases in the middle. For the CDR3, the DNA is TGTGCCAGCGCTATAGGGGGAACTCGAGATACGCAGTATTTT. Translation gives CASAIGGTRDTQYF.

This clone has only a few counts. The chain carries TRBV6-5 and TRBJ2-2; 7 nucleotides match TRBD2. Trimming at V came to 10 bases and at J to 2 bases, leaving 10 bases not matched to a gene. Germline V lookup: CDR1 MNHEY, CDR2 SVGAGI. This CDR3 region has 15 residues. This CDR3 is CATESGEGNTGELFF. As DNA, the CDR3 is TGTGCCACCGAAAGCGGGGAGGGTAACACCGGGGAGCTGTTTTTT.

This clone appeared a few times. The CDR3 protein is CATNDPVSWQETQYF. DNA for the CDR3: TGTGCCACCAACGATCCCGTGAGCTGGCAAGAGACCCAGTACTTC. This sequence joins TRBV28 and TRBJ2-5; D unresolved. The CDR3 loop spans 15 amino acids. The V gene lost 10 bases and the J gene lost 2 bases, with 20 bases spanning the gap. Per the germline V gene, CDR1 is MDHEN and CDR2 is SYDVKM.

The CDR3 nucleotides are TGTGCCAGCCGAGAGAAGGCGGGGGACATTCAGTACTTC. Translated: CASREKAGDIQYF. The chain uses TRBV7-8 and TRBJ2-4; 7 bases match TRBD2. CDR1 SGHVS and CDR2 FQNEAQ come from the germline V gene. Trimming took 8 bases from V and 8 from J; bases not matched to a gene: 9. The CDR3 extends over 13 amino acids. The variable domain in full, with the rest retrieved from reference TRBV7-8 and TRBJ2-4, is GAGVSQSPRYKVAKRGQDVALRCDPISGHVSLFWYQQALGQGPEFLTYFQNEAQLDKSGLPSDRFFAERPEGSVSTLKIQRTQQEDSAVYLCASREKAGDIQYFGAGTRLSVL.

The chain joins TRBV5-8 to TRBJ1-5; D may be TRBD1 (6 bases). The V end lost 4 bases, the J end lost 3 bases, and 17 bases lay between the germline ends. The germline V gene has CDR1 SGHTS and CDR2 YDEGEE. The length of the CDR3 is 16 residues. The CDR3 region is CASSPYRVGYNQPQHF. The CDR3 nucleotides are TGTGCCAGCAGCCCATACAGGGTTGGTTACAATCAGCCCCAGCATTTT.

Note on this clone: A junction end diverges from the germline sequence, so it may reflect a read error. The V gene is TRBV5-6, the J gene TRBJ1-1; perhaps TRBD1 as D (6 bases). CDR3 length: 13 amino acids. Germline CDR1 and CDR2: SGHDT and YYEEEE. The CDR3, as DNA: TGTGCCAGCAGCTTGGTCACATCGGGACACCCGATCTTT. This gives the protein CASSLVTSGHPIF.

The rearrangement joins TRBV7-2 to TRBJ2-7; 8 bases are shared with TRBD1. Per the germline V gene, CDR1 is SGHTA and CDR2 is FQGNSA. J was trimmed by 1 base and V by 2 bases; bases with no gene match: 4. The CDR3 loop spans 15 amino acids. CDR3 nucleotide sequence: TGTGCCAGCAGCTTAATAGGACAGGGATCCTACGAGCAGTACTTC. Protein: CASSLIGQGSYEQYF.

The chain links TRBV6-5 to TRBJ1-2; D remains unclear. CDR3 size: 13 residues. Germline-derived CDR1 and CDR2 are MNHEY and SVGAGI. Deletions cut 2 bases from V and 6 bases from J, with 10 bases between. In DNA form, the CDR3 reads TGTGCCAGCAGTTACAACAGTGTCAATGGCTACACCTTC. This codes for CASSYNSVNGYTF.

V usage is TRBV19 and J usage is TRBJ1-1, with D possibly being TRBD1 (5 bases). CDR1 LNHDA and CDR2 SQIVND come from the germline V gene (reference sequence). Trimming took off 2 bases at V and 8 bases at J, with 6 bases between the two ends. The CDR3 contains 11 residues. The CDR3 DNA reads as TGTGCCAGTAGTATAAACAGGGAAGCTTTCTTT. Translating it yields CASSINREAFF.

V usage is TRBV30 and J usage is TRBJ1-1; D is undetermined. The CDR3 extends over 11 amino acids. Per germline, CDR1 GTSNPN and CDR2 SVGIG (reference sequence). Trimming took 2 bases from V and 7 from J, leaving 8 bases between them. CDR3 in DNA: TGTGCCTGGAGTCCTATCGTTGAAGCTTTCTTT. This codes for CAWSPIVEAFF.

This clone has just one count. The rearrangement links TRBV6-5 to TRBJ1-1; D call uncertain. Germline loops: CDR1 MNHEY, CDR2 SVGAGI. V was pared by 5 bases and J by 1 base, with 14 bases between. The CDR3 runs to 15 residues. The CDR3 here is CASSRRRGTNTEAFF. In nucleotides, the CDR3 is TGTGCCAGCAGTCGTCGACGAGGAACGAACACTGAAGCTTTCTTT.

The V gene is TRBV28, the J gene TRBJ2-1, with 8 bases identical to TRBD2. The CDR3 has 16 amino acids. J gave up 0 bases and V 3 bases, and 4 bases lay outside the gene matches. Germline assignment: CDR1 MDHEN and CDR2 SYDVKM. The CDR3 nucleotides read TGTGCCAGCAGTTTCAGTGGGACTAGCTCCTACAATGAGCAGTTCTTC. The encoded protein is CASSFSGTSSYNEQFF.

The J gene is TRBJ1-1, the V gene TRBV28, with a possible D match to TRBD1 (5 bases). Trimming cost V 8 bases and J 4 bases, with 14 bases left between them. There are 13 residues in the CDR3. CDR1 and CDR2 (germline): MDHEN, SYDVKM. The CDR3 protein is CASGAYGLTEAFF. CDR3 DNA sequence: TGTGCCAGCGGGGCCTACGGGCTCACTGAAGCTTTCTTT.

The rearrangement joins TRBV11-3 to TRBJ1-5; D is uncertain. The V gene's germline CDR1 is SGHNT and CDR2 YENEEA. The CDR3 extends over 14 amino acids. With 1 base removed from V and 3 bases from J, the gap between germline ends came to 7 bases. CDR3 in amino acids: CASSLAGNNQPQHF. The DNA of the CDR3 is TGTGCCAGCAGCTTAGCGGGGAACAATCAGCCCCAGCATTTT.

The genes are TRBV23-1 and TRBJ1-5, with 10 bases that match TRBD1. TRBV23-1 is an ORF, and what it does is uncertain. Trimming removed 2 bases from V and 0 bases from J; junction bases left unmatched: 19. The CDR3 covers 22 residues. CDR3 residues: CASSQKYAPGTGAIYSNQPQHF. CDR3 nucleotides: TGCGCCAGCAGTCAAAAGTACGCCCCGGGGACAGGGGCCATCTATAGCAATCAGCCCCAGCATTTT.

The rearrangement links TRBV28 to TRBJ1-2; 7 bases line up with TRBD1. Germline loops: CDR1 MDHEN, CDR2 SYDVKM. J lost 7 bases, V lost 5 bases, and 4 bases had no gene match. This CDR3 is 12 amino acids long. In DNA form, the CDR3 reads TGTGCCAGCAGTACGTACAGGGGTGGCTACACCTTC. This sequence encodes CASSTYRGGYTF.

J is TRBJ2-5 and V is TRBV7-9; 7 nucleotides agree with TRBD2. There are 13 residues in the CDR3. With 4 bases clipped from V and 4 bases from J, the junction kept 3 bases outside the gene matches. The germline gives CDR1 SEHNR, CDR2 FQNEAQ (reference sequence). CDR3 sequence reads: CASSSSGGETQYF. The CDR3, as DNA: TGTGCCAGCAGCTCGTCGGGAGGAGAGACCCAGTACTTC.

The V call is TRBV2, the J call TRBJ2-1; tentatively, D is TRBD1 (5 bases). Germline lookup yields CDR1 SNHLY and CDR2 FYNNEI. This CDR3 spans 15 amino acids. Trimming cost V 5 bases and J 4 bases, with 15 bases left between them. The CDR3, as DNA: TGTGCCAGCAGTCCCGAAGCCCCAGGGTACAATGAGCAGTTCTTC. Its protein is CASSPEAPGYNEQFF.

The rearrangement joins TRBV27 to TRBJ1-5; tentatively, D is TRBD1 (5 bases). The CDR3 has 16 residues. The germline V and J ends were trimmed by 5 bases and 3 bases, with 17 bases remaining between them. The germline gives CDR1 MNHEY, CDR2 SMNVEV (reference sequence). The CDR3 coding sequence is TGTGCCAGCAGTACCCGGCGGCGGGGGATCAATCAGCCCCAGCATTTT. Translating gives CASSTRRRGINQPQHF.

This clone was detected a few times. This sequence joins TRBV19 and TRBJ2-1; 7 nucleotides align to TRBD1. The V gene end was trimmed by 1 base and the J gene end by 5 bases; junction bases not matched to a gene: 2. Looked up from germline, CDR1 is LNHDA and CDR2 is SQIVND (reference sequence). This CDR3 region has 14 residues. CDR3 coding DNA: TGTGCCAGTAGTATAGTGGGGACAGACAATGAGCAGTTCTTC. This encodes CASSIVGTDNEQFF.

CDR3 coding DNA: TGTGCCAGCAGCTTAGTAGGACTCGCACAGGGCGAGCAGTACTTC. Its protein product is CASSLVGLAQGEQYF. The genes are TRBV7-9 and TRBJ2-7, with D maybe TRBD1 (6 bases). There are 15 residues in the CDR3. Per the germline V gene, CDR1 is SEHNR and CDR2 is FQNEAQ (reference sequence). Trimming left V 1 base short and J 6 bases short, with 16 bases between. Combining the CDR3 with reference TRBV7-9 and TRBJ2-7 gives the whole variable domain DTGVSQNPRHKITKRGQNVTFRCDPISEHNRLYWYRQTLGQGPEFLTYFQNEAQLEKSRLLSDRFSAERPKGSFSTLEIQRTEQGDSAMYLCASSLVGLAQGEQYFGPGTRLTVT.